This T cell receptor (beta chain) is drawn from a study of beta chain features in type 1 diabetes. In its sample, this clone was seen a few times. Antigen unknown. The study reverse transcribed the entire isolated RNA, so it sequenced expressed TCRB transcripts. The table came from immunoSEQ multiplex PCR; TCRdb's copy has only in-frame clones and leaves some out. Of about 160,000 clones in the sample, 63% were seen once. Study-level results: Moderate but significant shortening of TCRB CDR3s was recorded in all four CD4+ subsets from Type 1 diabetes patients.

The source material was naive CD4+ T cells from blood. The TCR was taken from a man aged 25 to 45 with type 1 diabetes.

CDR3 DNA sequence: TGTGCCTGGAGTGGCTTGGAGACCCAGTACTTC. It encodes CAWSGLETQYF. The rearrangement joins TRBV30 to TRBJ2-5; no reliable D call. The germline V gene has CDR1 GTSNPN and CDR2 SVGIG (reference sequence). This CDR3 spans 11 amino acids. V was cut by 1 base and J by 5 bases, with 5 bases left in between.